The T cell receptor beta chain described here comes from a study of T cell responses to AZD1222 COVID-19 vaccine. At the level of the study: It was second doses at about 4 or about 12 weeks that were pooled. The study, taken as a whole, reports: In a largely white British group with more females than males, clonal diversity was possibly underestimated. Vaccine-associated CD4 TCRs spanned spike, dominant at 160-218 and 743-854.

With respect to this clone: The antigen remains unidentified.

The CDR3 is 15 residues long. Germline loops: CDR1 SGDLS, CDR2 YYNGEE. Trimming removed 3 bases at V and 6 bases at J, with 16 bases between. Data came from immunoSEQ multiplex PCR; TCRdb stores just in-frame clones and leaves some out. The sample has 200,000 or so clones; around nine tenths are singletons. The sequence was collected from an adult in good health. The chain combines TRBV9 with TRBJ2-1; D is unclear. This specimen was peripheral blood, taken on day 0 of AZD1222 vaccination. CDR3 protein: CASSADGRFANEQFF. The CDR3 bases are TGTGCCAGCAGCGCCGACGGACGCTTTGCCAATGAGCAGTTCTTC. Combining the CDR3 with reference TRBV9 and TRBJ2-1 gives the whole variable domain DSGVTQTPKHLITATGQRVTLRCSPRSGDLSVYWYQQSLDQGLQFLIQYYNGEERAKGNILERFSAQQFPDLHSELNLSSLELGDSALYFCASSADGRFANEQFFGPGTRLTVL.